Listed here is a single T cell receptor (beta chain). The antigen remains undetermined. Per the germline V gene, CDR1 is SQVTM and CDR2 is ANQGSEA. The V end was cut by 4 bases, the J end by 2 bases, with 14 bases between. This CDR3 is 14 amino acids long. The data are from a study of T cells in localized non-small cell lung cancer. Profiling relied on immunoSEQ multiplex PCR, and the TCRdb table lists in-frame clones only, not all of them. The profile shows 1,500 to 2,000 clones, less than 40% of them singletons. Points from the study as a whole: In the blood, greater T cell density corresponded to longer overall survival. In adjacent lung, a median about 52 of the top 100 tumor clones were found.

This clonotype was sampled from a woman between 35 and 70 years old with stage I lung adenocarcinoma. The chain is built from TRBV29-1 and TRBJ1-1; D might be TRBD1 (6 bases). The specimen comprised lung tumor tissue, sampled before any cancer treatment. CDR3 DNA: TGCAGCGTTGTGAACCGACAGGCTAACACTGAAGCTTTCTTT. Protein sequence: CSVVNRQANTEAFF.